Listed below are T cell receptor beta chains from one sample, sequenced in a study of T cell repertoires and Cas9 in healthy adults. Clones were read by immunoSEQ multiplex PCR, and TCRdb kept only the in-frame ones, dropping some. The sample comprises some 15,000 clones, roughly 87% of which are singletons, and roughly 1.5% rests with the top ten. Input material: Tregs (CD4+, CD25+, CD127-, CD137-, CD154-) from PBMCs; culture status not recorded. These receptors all stem from a human donor in good health. Each CDR3 is given with its conserved first and last residue. The size entry is marked missing in some rows and otherwise reads once, few, many or a size class.

v_call,clone_size,cdr3_aa
TRBV6-1,-,CASSETRGFLEQYF
TRBV19,-,CASSIVGQGAYNEQFF
TRBV6-5,-,CASSRTGELFF
TRBV18,-,CASSPDGTSTDTQYF
TRBV12-5,-,CASGSIIGSGPQHF
TRBV5-4,-,CASRPGIQETQYF
TRBV2,-,CASSGQRNTGELFF
TRBV11-2,-,CASSLESGWGEQYF
TRBV6-1,-,CASKLMEELFF
TRBV28,-,CASSSGAWAFYQPQHF
TRBV10-3,-,CAIAPAWAEETQYF
TRBV4-3,-,CASSQAVLATDTQYF
TRBV6-5,-,CASSYRGADTEAFF
TRBV25-1,-,CASSGTWGDEQFF
TRBV19,-,CASSIGPGTSAETQYF
TRBV27,-,CASRPRTEYGYTF
TRBV2,-,CASSVASSYEQYF
TRBV6-5,once,CASTPWSTGELFF
TRBV5-1,-,CASSLSPPKLATNEKLFF
TRBV30,-,CAWKGDGYTF
TRBV7-9,-,CASSLGAGGIRGTDTQYF
TRBV5-1,-,CASSSGLASTDTQYF
TRBV12-1,once,CASIPRSGPNEETQYF
TRBV7-9,-,CASSFGGLAGGYTF
TRBV6-5,-,CASSFGTSGNTIYF
TRBV27,-,CANSGTAISYNEQFF
TRBV7-2,-,CASSPGLPVLTDTQYF
TRBV15,-,CATSRDPRGGNQPQHF
TRBV18,-,CASQTGAGSTEAFF